These 13 T cell receptor beta chains share one sample of origin, sequenced in a study of shared clonotypes between healthy human individuals. Sequenced by immunoSEQ multiplex PCR; TCRdb stores in-frame clones only, minus some. The profile shows about 2,500,000 clones, more than 90% of them singletons. What was sequenced was naive CD4+ T cells sorted from blood. Indicated subset: CD45RA+ positively selected. All receptors derive from a man between 18 and 29 years old in good health.

The CDR3, as DNA: TGTGCCAGCAGCCAAGAGAGGGGGGGTGGCTATGGCTACACCTTC. This codes for CASSQERGGGYGYTF. The chain uses TRBV4-2 and TRBJ1-2; D may be TRBD1 (6 bases). V lost 0 bases to trimming and J lost 4 bases, with 12 bases between them. CDR1 is LGHNA and CDR2 is YNFKEQ in the germline V gene. The CDR3 covers 15 residues.

The chain has TRBV7-9 and TRBJ1-4, with no clear D. The CDR3 runs 15 residues. Trimming removed 2 bases from V and 5 bases from J, with 12 bases in between. Germline loops: CDR1 SEHNR, CDR2 FQNEAQ (reference sequence). The CDR3 here is CASSLSRRRNEKLFF. The CDR3 coding sequence is TGTGCCAGCAGCTTATCCCGGAGGCGGAATGAAAAACTGTTTTTT.

This chain joins TRBV9 and TRBJ1-3; D uncertain. Trimming removed 3 bases from V and 4 bases from J, with 11 bases in between. The CDR3 is 14 residues long. From germline, CDR1 is SGDLS and CDR2 YYNGEE. This CDR3 is CASSDRPPGNTIYF. CDR3 coding DNA: TGTGCCAGCAGCGACCGGCCCCCGGGAAACACCATATATTTT.

The chain joins TRBV6-5 to TRBJ2-2; 9 nucleotides align to TRBD1. The CDR3 has 14 amino acids. V dropped 8 bases and J dropped 5; count of bases not matched to a gene: 6. The germline CDR1 and CDR2 sequences are MNHEY and SVGAGI. As DNA, the CDR3 is TGTGCCAGCGCGGGGACAGGGAGTACCGGGGAGCTGTTTTTT. Translating gives CASAGTGSTGELFF.

As for this clone: Other DNA sequences in the sample encode the same CDR3. DNA for the CDR3: TGTGCCAGCAGCGTAGGGGCAGGGCCCTACGAGCAGTACTTC. Protein sequence: CASSVGAGPYEQYF. This chain uses TRBV9 with TRBJ2-7; TRBD1 might be the D (5 bases). The germline CDR1 and CDR2 sequences are SGDLS and YYNGEE. This CDR3 has 14 residues. The V end lost 0 bases, the J end lost 2 bases, and 9 bases lay between the germline ends.

V gene TRBV10-3 combines with J gene TRBJ2-2; 8 nucleotides align to TRBD2. This CDR3 is 17 amino acids long. V gave up 3 bases and J gave up 4 bases; unmatched junction bases: 10. Germline CDR1 ENHRY, CDR2 SYGVKD. The CDR3 loop reads CAISDGSGGSGTGELFF. DNA of the CDR3: TGTGCCATCAGTGATGGAAGCGGGGGATCCGGCACCGGGGAGCTGTTTTTT.

In DNA form, the CDR3 reads TGTGCCAGCAGTGAAGCGGGGAAAGCTAACTATGGCTACACCTTC. This codes for CASSEAGKANYGYTF. The V gene is TRBV6-1, the J gene TRBJ1-2; the D is unclear. V lost 0 bases and J lost 0, with 8 bases in between. The germline V gene encodes CDR1 MNHNS and CDR2 SASEGT. The CDR3 is 15 residues long.

The V and J genes are TRBV6-6 and TRBJ2-7, with 9 bases matching TRBD1. V gave up 6 bases and J gave up 3 bases; unmatched junction bases: 9. Germline V lookup: CDR1 MNHNY, CDR2 SVGAGI (reference sequence). CDR3 length: 15 residues. This CDR3 reads CASSRGTGYDYEQYF. The CDR3 coding sequence is TGTGCCAGCAGCCGTGGGACAGGGTACGACTACGAGCAGTACTTC.

This chain connects TRBV7-6 to TRBJ2-3; 7 bases are shared with TRBD2. J was trimmed by 2 bases and V by 0 bases; bases with no gene match: 5. The CDR3 runs 16 residues. CDR1 is SGHVS, CDR2 FNYEAQ, per germline. The CDR3 DNA follows: TGTGCCAGCAGCTTAGCCGGAAGCGGGGTCACAGATACGCAGTATTTT. It yields the protein CASSLAGSGVTDTQYF.

This chain links TRBV27 with TRBJ2-2; D uncertain. The germline V gene has CDR1 MNHEY and CDR2 SMNVEV (reference sequence). Trimming stripped 2 bases from V and 5 bases from J, with 9 bases between. The CDR3 consists of 14 residues. CDR3 region: CASSLITSTGELFF. CDR3 nucleotides: TGTGCCAGCAGTTTAATTACGTCAACCGGGGAGCTGTTTTTT.

The V gene is TRBV6-5, the J gene TRBJ2-2; 9 bases are a match to TRBD1. Germline lookup yields CDR1 MNHEY and CDR2 SVGAGI. J gave up 3 bases and V 4 bases, and 6 bases lay outside the gene matches. The CDR3 consists of 16 residues. The CDR3 protein is CASSSQGDRDTGELFF. The CDR3 bases are TGTGCCAGCAGTTCACAAGGGGACAGGGACACCGGGGAGCTGTTTTTT.

The chain has TRBV2 and TRBJ1-3; no firm D call. Trimming stripped 4 bases from V and 3 bases from J, with 7 bases between. Germline CDR1 reads SNHLY; CDR2 reads FYNNEI. This CDR3 region has 13 residues. CDR3 region: CASSVGLGNTIYF. The CDR3 nucleotides read TGTGCCAGCAGTGTGGGTCTTGGAAACACCATATATTTT.

The V and J genes are TRBV10-3 and TRBJ2-7; D possibly corresponds to TRBD1 (5 bases). The ends were cut back, 0 bases at V and 4 bases at J, with 10 bases in the middle. Per germline, CDR1 ENHRY and CDR2 SYGVKD. The CDR3 covers 14 residues. The CDR3: CAISESTATYEQYF. CDR3 DNA: TGTGCCATCAGTGAGTCGACAGCCACTTACGAGCAGTACTTC.